This entry is about one T cell receptor (beta chain). The antigen remains undetermined. The sample belongs to a study of cytomegalovirus exposure and HLA in healthy donors. Study in general: Earlier work reported roughly 120 million unique TCR beta sequences from 170 million or so T cells. An early data release held around 80 million unique TCRs from HLA-typed donors. Study-level findings and limits: The study designated roughly 150 TCR beta chains cytomegalovirus-associated. Per a prior analysis, the majority of TCR beta V segments were productive roughly 87% or roughly 30% of the time.

The primer mix had 60 Vbeta and 13 Jbeta primers. The assay was immunoSEQ multiplex PCR, and TCRdb's table has in-frame clones only and misses some. This table holds roughly 80,000 clones, about 71% found once. In germline, CDR1 is MNHNS, CDR2 SASEGT. CDR3 size: 13 residues. V lost 7 bases to trimming and J lost 4 bases, with 11 bases between them. The chain joins TRBV6-1 to TRBJ1-5, with a weak D call TRBD1 (6 bases). Sequencing input: PBMCs. This TCR was recovered from a woman between 40 and 50 years old in good health and CMV-seronegative. The chain's CDR3 is CASTEGGNQPQHF. In DNA form, the CDR3 reads TGTGCCAGCACCGAGGGGGGGAATCAGCCCCAGCATTTT.